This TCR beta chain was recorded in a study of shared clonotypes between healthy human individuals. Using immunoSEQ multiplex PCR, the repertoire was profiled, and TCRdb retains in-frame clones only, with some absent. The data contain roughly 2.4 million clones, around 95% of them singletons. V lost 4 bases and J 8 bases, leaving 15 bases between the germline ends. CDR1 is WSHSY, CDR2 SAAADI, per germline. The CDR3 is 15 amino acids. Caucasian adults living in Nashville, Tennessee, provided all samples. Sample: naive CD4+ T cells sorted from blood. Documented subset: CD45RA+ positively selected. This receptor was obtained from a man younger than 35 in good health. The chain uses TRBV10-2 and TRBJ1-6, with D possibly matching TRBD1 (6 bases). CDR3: CASSALGGPYSPLHF. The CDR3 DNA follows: TGCGCCAGCAGTGCCTTAGGGGGGCCCTATTCACCCCTCCACTTT.